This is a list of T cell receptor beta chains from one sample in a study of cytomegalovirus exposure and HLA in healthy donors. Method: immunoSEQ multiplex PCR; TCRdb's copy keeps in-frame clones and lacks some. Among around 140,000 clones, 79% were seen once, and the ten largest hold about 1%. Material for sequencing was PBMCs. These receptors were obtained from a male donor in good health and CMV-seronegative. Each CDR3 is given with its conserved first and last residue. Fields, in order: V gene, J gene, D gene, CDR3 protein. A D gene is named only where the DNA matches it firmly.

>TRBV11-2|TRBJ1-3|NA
CASSSTQGSGNTIYF
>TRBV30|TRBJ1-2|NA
CAWSPLDSLNYGYTF
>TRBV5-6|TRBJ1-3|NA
CASTRGRAGNTIYF
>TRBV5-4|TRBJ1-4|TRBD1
CASSSPGQGEDKLFF
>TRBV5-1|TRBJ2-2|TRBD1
CASSKGQLTTGELFF
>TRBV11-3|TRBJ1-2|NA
CASSFTGHTNYGYTF
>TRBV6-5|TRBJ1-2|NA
CASSPGERGYTF
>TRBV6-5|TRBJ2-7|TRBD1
CASSAGTGPYEQYF
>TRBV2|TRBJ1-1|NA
CASRGIGGAFF
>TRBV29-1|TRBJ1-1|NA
CSVVSGAGQQRAEAFF